A single sample is the source of the 21 T cell receptor beta chains below, sequenced in a study of T cells in Graves' hyperthyroidism and ophthalmopathy. TCR beta CDR3 sequences were amplified from RNA transcripts. The HTBI primer set drove a first-round RT-PCR of the TCR CDR3. TCRdb itself ran the multiplex PCR reads through MiXCR, one entry per CDR3 protein. The sample holds 660,000 or so distinct CDR3 sequences, roughly 20% seen once. Specimen: blood. Receptors were obtained from a man under 40 with Graves' ophthalmopathy.

The count of this clonotype is one. A much larger clone sits a single nucleotide away, making a read error possible. V and J are TRBV12-3 or TRBV12-4 and TRBJ1-1; D remains ambiguous. Deletions cut 3 bases from V and 6 bases from J, with 8 bases between. This CDR3 has 12 amino acids. As DNA, the CDR3 is TGTGCCAGCAGTTTTCGGCGGGCTGAAGCTTTCTTT. Its translation: CASSFRRAEAFF.

Note on this clonotype: This may come from a read error, since a much larger clone is one base off. The V call is TRBV28, the J call TRBJ2-7; possibly TRBD1 for D (7 bases). Trimming shortened V by 7 bases and J by 6 bases, and 22 bases separated the two germline ends. This CDR3 region has 15 residues. Germline lookup yields CDR1 MDHEN and CDR2 SYDVKM. The CDR3 loop reads CASTRSRAGGPEQYF. The CDR3 region has the DNA TGTGCCAGCACCAGGTCCAGGGCAGGGGGGCCCGAGCAGTACTTC.

The chain carries TRBV14 and TRBJ2-2; 9 bases map to TRBD1. The CDR3 is made up of 15 amino acids. V was clipped by 8 bases and J by 0 bases; unmatched bases: 4. CDR1 is SGHDN, CDR2 FVKESK, per germline. The CDR3 loop reads CASGDRGTNTGELFF. The CDR3 nucleotides read TGTGCCAGCGGCGACAGGGGGACGAACACCGGGGAGCTGTTTTTT.

The V call is TRBV18, the J call TRBJ2-1; no clear D. V was shortened by 0 bases and J by 6 bases, with 6 bases between the two germline ends. The CDR3 sequence is 13 residues long. In germline, CDR1 is KGHSH, CDR2 LQKENI. The CDR3 nucleotides read TGTGCCAGCTCACCACCGACCGTCAATGAGCAGTTCTTC. This sequence encodes CASSPPTVNEQFF.

V gene TRBV5-8 combines with J gene TRBJ2-1; 8 bases fit TRBD2. The J segment lost 8 bases and the V segment lost 4 bases, leaving 11 bases of the junction unmatched. CDR3 length equals 15 residues. Per germline, CDR1 SGHTS and CDR2 YDEGEE. CDR3 nucleotides: TGTGCCAGCAGCCCGGGCAGCGGGAGTCTGCATGAGCAGTTCTTC. This encodes CASSPGSGSLHEQFF.

Worth noting for this clonotype: This sequence may be a read error, since a much larger clone differs from it by one base. The V gene is TRBV30, the J gene TRBJ2-7; D perhaps matches TRBD1 (5 bases). Germline V CDR1 and CDR2: GTSNPN, SVGIG (reference sequence). Trimming stripped 3 bases from V and 0 bases from J, with 12 bases between. The CDR3 is 14 amino acids. The CDR3 sequence is CAWRNRGFSYEQYF. The CDR3 DNA reads TGTGCCTGGAGGAATAGGGGTTTCTCCTACGAGCAGTACTTC.

In its sample, this clonotype was seen many times. This chain's CDR3 is CASSLAVDQPQHF. CDR3 nucleotides: TGTGCCAGCAGCTTAGCCGTGGATCAGCCCCAGCATTTT. This chain connects TRBV7-2 to TRBJ1-5, with D unclear. The V end lost 0 bases, the J end lost 5 bases, and 5 bases lay between the germline ends. The CDR3 is 13 amino acids. Germline-derived CDR1 and CDR2 are SGHTA and FQGNSA.

The CDR3: CATSRDSSYEQYF. The CDR3, as DNA: TGTGCCACCAGCAGAGATTCCAGTTACGAGCAGTACTTC. The V call is TRBV15, the J call TRBJ2-7, with D hard to call. The V end lost 0 bases, the J end lost 4 bases, and 7 bases lay between the germline ends. This CDR3 comprises 13 residues. The V gene's germline CDR1 is LNHNV and CDR2 YYDKDF (reference sequence).

At least ten counts were recorded for this clonotype. The chain is built from TRBV20-1 and TRBJ2-7; D might be TRBD1 (6 bases). Germline-derived CDR1 and CDR2 are DFQATT and SNEGSKA (reference sequence). V lost 6 bases and J 6 bases, leaving 15 bases between the germline ends. This CDR3 region has 12 residues. The CDR3 region has the DNA TGCAGTGCAAAGGCAGGGGTTCGCGAGCAGTACTTC. Its translation: CSAKAGVREQYF.

The chain employs TRBV7-3 and TRBJ2-3; D is uncertain. The germline V and J ends were trimmed by 1 base and 6 bases, with 8 bases remaining between them. Germline V gene lookup returns CDR1 SGHTA and CDR2 FQGTGA. This CDR3 spans 13 amino acids. The CDR3 nucleotides are TGTGCCAGCAGCTTAATCGATGGTGATACGCAGTATTTT. Residues: CASSLIDGDTQYF.

The genes are TRBV4-1 and TRBJ2-7; D uncertain. The CDR3 has 14 residues. Germline-derived CDR1 and CDR2 are MGHRA and YSYEKL. Trimming removed 0 bases from V and 2 bases from J, with 8 bases in between. Here the CDR3 reads CASSQDIATYEQYF. In nucleotides, the CDR3 is TGCGCCAGCAGCCAAGATATCGCAACCTACGAGCAGTACTTC.

Worth noting for this clonotype: A much bigger clone sits one base away, suggesting this may be a read error. J is TRBJ2-7 and V is TRBV3-1; D uncertain. Germline values: CDR1 LGHDT, CDR2 YNNKEL (reference sequence). The ends were cut back, 5 bases at V and 5 bases at J, with 13 bases in the middle. The CDR3 has 13 residues. The CDR3 reads CASSTSWSHEQYF. DNA for the CDR3: TGTGCCAGCAGCACATCGTGGTCCCACGAGCAGTACTTC.

This clonotype was counted ten times or more. The chain is built from TRBV12-3 or TRBV12-4 and TRBJ1-5, with 7 bases matching TRBD1. V was pared by 6 bases and J by 2 bases, with 4 bases of the junction left unmatched. CDR3 length: 14 residues. In nucleotides, the CDR3 is TGTGCCAGCAGCGATACAGGGGGCAATCAGCCCCAGCATTTT. It specifies CASSDTGGNQPQHF.

This clonotype was detected only a few times. The chain is built from TRBV5-1 and TRBJ2-5, with TRBD1 matching 7 bases. The CDR3 consists of 15 residues. Per germline, CDR1 SGHRS and CDR2 YFSETQ. After removal of 3 bases from V and 0 bases from J, the junction contained 5 bases not matched to a gene. CDR3 nucleotides: TGCGCCAGCAGCTCAGTACAGGGGTACCAAGAGACCCAGTACTTC. As protein: CASSSVQGYQETQYF.

This clonotype was counted ten times or more. This chain joins TRBV3-1 and TRBJ2-1; TRBD2 might be the D (5 bases). The germline V and J ends were trimmed by 4 bases and 5 bases, with 12 bases remaining between them. Germline loops: CDR1 LGHDT, CDR2 YNNKEL (reference sequence). This CDR3 has 14 residues. CDR3 loop: CASSPSPGNNEQFF. CDR3 DNA sequence: TGTGCCAGCAGCCCCTCCCCCGGGAACAATGAGCAGTTCTTC.

The chain couples TRBV20-1 to TRBJ2-5, with 9 bases fitting TRBD2. J gave up 4 bases and V 3 bases, and 9 bases lay outside the gene matches. Per germline, CDR1 DFQATT and CDR2 SNEGSKA (reference sequence). This CDR3 has 15 residues. Here the CDR3 reads CSASHLAGVRETQYF. As DNA, the CDR3 is TGCAGTGCTAGCCATTTAGCGGGAGTACGAGAGACCCAGTACTTC.

This clonotype was seen a few times. This chain connects TRBV24-1 to TRBJ2-5; D ambiguous. The V end was cut by 6 bases, the J end by 3 bases, with 10 bases between. This CDR3 has 13 amino acids. The V gene's germline CDR1 is KGHDR and CDR2 SFDVKD. As DNA, the CDR3 is TGTGCCACCAGTCTTGGTTGGGAAGAGACCCAGTACTTC. Protein: CATSLGWEETQYF.

The genes are TRBV4-1 and TRBJ2-3, with a weak D call TRBD2 (6 bases). The CDR3 is 16 amino acids. Germline V CDR1 and CDR2: MGHRA, YSYEKL. V was clipped by 0 bases and J by 0 bases, with 10 bases between them. CDR3 nucleotides: TGCGCCAGCAGCCAAGAAAAAGGGAGGAGCACAGATACGCAGTATTTT. Protein: CASSQEKGRSTDTQYF.

The table lists this clonotype with a few counts. V usage is TRBV18 and J usage is TRBJ1-4, with D unclear. V was shortened by 0 bases and J by 4 bases, with 9 bases between the two germline ends. Germline CDR1 and CDR2: KGHSH and LQKENI. CDR3 length: 15 residues. CDR3 nucleotide sequence: TGTGCCAGCTCACCACCGTCCAGGCGTAATGAAAAACTGTTTTTT. Protein product: CASSPPSRRNEKLFF.

The rearrangement links TRBV29-1 to TRBJ1-2, with D hard to call. V lost 3 bases to trimming and J lost 8 bases, with 10 bases between them. CDR3 length: 11 residues. Germline CDR1 is SQVTM and CDR2 is ANQGSEA. CDR3 nucleotide sequence: TGCAGCGTTGACGAGCCCAGGGGCTACACCTTC. Amino acid sequence: CSVDEPRGYTF.

This clonotype has only a few counts. The CDR3 region has the DNA TGTGCCAGCATTCCATACCCAGGGGATGATCAGCCCCAGCATTTT. Translated: CASIPYPGDDQPQHF. V and J are TRBV6-1 and TRBJ1-5; a weak D match, TRBD1 (6 bases). Germline V gives CDR1 MNHNS, CDR2 SASEGT. Trimming removed 7 bases at V and 5 bases at J, with 18 bases between. The length of the CDR3 is 15 residues.